These 15 T cell receptor beta chains were sequenced from one sample in a study of blood T cell repertoires in COVID-19. Repertoires were generated with immunoSEQ multiplex PCR, while TCRdb's copy carries only in-frame clones and drops some. The sample lists a few hundred thousand clones; 70% to 85% were seen once. What was sequenced was PBMCs or T cells enriched from blood (not recorded which). The receptors were gathered from a man aged 35 to 55 who had recovered from COVID-19.

This clone has only a few counts. The gene calls are TRBV5-6 and TRBJ1-6; 7 bases align to TRBD1. The CDR3 has 17 amino acids. Germline V lookup: CDR1 SGHDT, CDR2 YYEEEE. Unmatched junction bases numbered 8, after V lost 1 base and J lost 4 bases. The CDR3 bases are TGTGCCAGCAGCTTGACTGGGACAGCGGCGTATAATTCACCCCTCCACTTT. Encoded protein: CASSLTGTAAYNSPLHF.

The chain carries TRBV6-5 and TRBJ2-7, with 9 bases matching TRBD2. After removal of 2 bases from V and 1 base from J, the junction contained 3 bases not matched to a gene. The CDR3 has 15 amino acids. Germline V gene sequence: CDR1 MNHEY, CDR2 SVGAGI. The CDR3 reads CASSYGTSSSYEQYF. CDR3 in DNA: TGTGCCAGCAGTTACGGGACTAGCAGTTCCTACGAGCAGTACTTC.

The rearrangement uses TRBV2 and TRBJ2-7; 8 bases are a match to TRBD1. CDR1 SNHLY and CDR2 FYNNEI come from the germline V gene. Trimming removed 6 bases from V and 3 bases from J; junction bases left unmatched: 4. The CDR3 spans 13 residues. The CDR3 DNA is TGTGCCAGCAGGCGGGACAGGCTCTACGAGCAGTACTTC. Protein product: CASRRDRLYEQYF.

In this sample, this clone turned up a few times. The chain has TRBV6-2 or TRBV6-3 and TRBJ2-3; 7 bases are shared with TRBD2. Germline lookup yields CDR1 MNHEY and CDR2 SVGEGT. The CDR3 covers 16 residues. Germline trimming cut 6 bases from V and 0 bases from J; bases unmatched to any gene: 9. The CDR3 sequence: CASSLTSLLSTDTQYF. CDR3 coding DNA: TGTGCCAGCAGCCTGACTAGCCTTTTGAGCACAGATACGCAGTATTTT.

V and J are TRBV28 and TRBJ2-7; 7 bases line up with TRBD1. The CDR3 totals 13 residues. Trimming removed 5 bases from V and 5 bases from J; junction bases left unmatched: 6. In germline, CDR1 is MDHEN, CDR2 SYDVKM. CDR3 loop: CASSTPQGDEQYF. CDR3 coding DNA: TGTGCCAGCAGTACACCCCAGGGGGACGAGCAGTACTTC.

This clone was seen a few times. V is TRBV2 and J is TRBJ2-2; D possibly corresponds to TRBD1 (5 bases). CDR1 SNHLY and CDR2 FYNNEI come from the germline V gene. CDR3 size: 11 residues. Trimming pared 8 bases from V and 5 bases from J, leaving 6 bases between. In nucleotides, the CDR3 is TGTGCCAGCCAGGGTACCGGGGAGCTGTTTTTT. Translated: CASQGTGELFF. Using reference TRBV2 and TRBJ2-2 for the parts outside the CDR3, the full variable domain is EPEVTQTPSHQVTQMGQEVILRCVPISNHLYFYWYRQILGQKVEFLVSFYNNEISEKSEIFDDQFSVERPDGSNFTLKIRSTKLEDSAMYFCASQGTGELFFGEGSRLTVL.

V usage is TRBV3-1 (or the pseudogene TRBV3-2) and J usage is TRBJ2-1, with TRBD2 matching over 11 bases. J lost 6 bases, V lost 1 base, and 8 bases had no gene match. The germline CDR1 and CDR2 sequences are LGHDT and YNNKEL (reference sequence). The CDR3 loop spans 17 amino acids. CDR3 in amino acids: CASSQGHLLAGGNEQFF. The CDR3 nucleotides read TGTGCCAGCAGCCAAGGGCACCTGCTAGCGGGGGGCAATGAGCAGTTCTTC.

The chain joins TRBV2 to TRBJ1-5; 10 bases fit TRBD1. V dropped 4 bases and J dropped 4; count of bases not matched to a gene: 7. This CDR3 comprises 16 residues. Germline V CDR1 and CDR2: SNHLY, FYNNEI. The CDR3 coding sequence is TGTGCCAGCAGTGGTGGGTCGGGACAGGGGAATCAGCCCCAGCATTTT. This sequence encodes CASSGGSGQGNQPQHF.

The chain uses TRBV28 and TRBJ2-7; 7 positions agree with TRBD2. CDR1 is MDHEN and CDR2 is SYDVKM in the germline V gene. This CDR3 is built from 12 residues. The trim removed 6 bases at V and 6 bases at J, leaving 5 bases unmatched. The CDR3 sequence: CASSLLASEQYF. CDR3 DNA sequence: TGTGCCAGCAGCCTACTAGCGAGCGAGCAGTACTTC.

This chain joins TRBV10-3 and TRBJ1-2, with D perhaps matching TRBD1 (6 bases). V lost 5 bases and J 4 bases, leaving 14 bases between the germline ends. The germline V gene encodes CDR1 ENHRY and CDR2 SYGVKD. This CDR3 has 14 residues. This CDR3 reads CAISPPGAGYGYTF. CDR3 DNA sequence: TGTGCCATCAGTCCCCCAGGGGCGGGCTATGGCTACACCTTC.

V and J are TRBV9 and TRBJ1-4, with D possibly being TRBD1 (6 bases). CDR3 length: 17 residues. The V gene lost 3 bases and the J gene lost 3 bases, with 18 bases spanning the gap. Germline V gives CDR1 SGDLS, CDR2 YYNGEE. The CDR3 DNA sequence: TGTGCCAGCAGCGCCATACAGGGCGGTGGAGCTAATGAAAAACTGTTTTTT. It specifies CASSAIQGGGANEKLFF. Full variable domain (outside the CDR3, taken from reference TRBV9 and TRBJ1-4): DSGVTQTPKHLITATGQRVTLRCSPRSGDLSVYWYQQSLDQGLQFLIQYYNGEERAKGNILERFSAQQFPDLHSELNLSSLELGDSALYFCASSAIQGGGANEKLFFGSGTQLSVL.

The chain joins TRBV5-1 to TRBJ1-5, with unresolved D. This CDR3 has 14 residues. Deletions cut 4 bases from V and 2 bases from J, with 10 bases between. CDR1 SGHRS and CDR2 YFSETQ come from the germline V gene. The CDR3 protein is CASSAYPGNQPQHF. CDR3 sequence (DNA): TGCGCCAGCAGCGCCTACCCTGGCAATCAGCCCCAGCATTTT.

The rearrangement links TRBV23-1 to TRBJ2-3, with TRBD1 as a possible D gene (6 bases). TRBV23-1 is sorted into the ORF group, with uncertain function. This CDR3 is built from 17 residues. Between the trimmed V and J ends, which lost 3 bases and 7 bases, there was a span of 23 bases. As DNA, the CDR3 is TGCGCCAGCAGTCATTCCTCGGTAAAGCACAGGGCCAATACGCAGTATTTT. Protein: CASSHSSVKHRANTQYF.

The chain couples TRBV14 to TRBJ1-1, with D possibly TRBD1 on 6 matching bases. This CDR3 region has 18 residues. Germline CDR1 is SGHDN and CDR2 is FVKESK. V was trimmed by 2 bases and J by 3 bases, leaving 22 bases between them. As DNA, the CDR3 is TGTGCCAGCAGCCAATTCCCCCAGGGGCCGGGATTTTACACTGAAGCTTTCTTT. Its protein product is CASSQFPQGPGFYTEAFF. Full variable domain (missing parts from reference TRBV14 and TRBJ1-1): EAGVTQFPSHSVIEKGQTVTLRCDPISGHDNLYWYRRVMGKEIKFLLHFVKESKQDESGMPNNRFLAERTGGTYSTLKVQPAELEDSGVYFCASSQFPQGPGFYTEAFFGQGTRLTVV.

This chain links TRBV3-1 (or the pseudogene TRBV3-2) with TRBJ2-1, with 11 positions matching TRBD2. J was trimmed by 6 bases and V by 5 bases; bases with no gene match: 15. CDR3 length: 18 residues. Germline CDR1 LGHDT, CDR2 YNNKEL (reference sequence). CDR3 nucleotides: TGTGCCAGCAGCTCCCGTACTCTACTAGCGGGGGACCTCAATGAGCAGTTCTTC. It is translated as CASSSRTLLAGDLNEQFF.